This paragraph covers one T cell receptor beta chain sequence. This sample stems from a study of T cell responses to AZD1222 COVID-19 vaccine. This table comes from immunoSEQ multiplex PCR, and its TCRdb copy is limited to in-frame clones, with some not included. The sample consists of under 120,000 clones, around 94% of them appearing once. This receptor was taken from an adult in good health. The source was peripheral blood, collected on day 0 of AZD1222 vaccination.

The CDR3 loop reads CAWGTVAATEAFF. CDR3 DNA: TGTGCCTGGGGCACTGTGGCTGCCACTGAAGCTTTCTTT. This chain joins TRBV30 and TRBJ1-1; D not certain. The CDR3 length is 13 residues. Germline CDR1 and CDR2: GTSNPN and SVGIG (reference sequence). V lost 5 bases, J lost 4 bases, and 14 bases lay in between.